Sequencing of this TCR beta chain was carried out in a study of blood T cell repertoires in COVID-19. In the original analysis: How many nucleated cells were present was estimated from reference gene primer amplification. Produced via immunoSEQ multiplex PCR; TCRdb's table is partial and in-frame only. The V and J calls and clone size were taken over from that table, and D and trimming were inferred from the DNA. Seen here are 200,000 to 250,000 clones, 87% observed once, and the top ten hold 10%. Residents of over 20 US areas, aged about 18 to 89 years, made up the participants. V was clipped by 2 bases and J by 1 base, with 5 bases between them. CDR1 SGHVS and CDR2 FNYEAQ come from the germline V gene. The CDR3 runs 14 residues.

The V gene is TRBV7-6, the J gene TRBJ2-2; D unclear. This receptor was identified in a man in his late teens or twenties with acute COVID-19. The sequencing input was PBMCs or T cells enriched from blood (not recorded which). This CDR3 reads CASSLRVNTGELFF. Written as DNA, the CDR3 is TGTGCCAGCAGCTTACGGGTGAACACCGGGGAGCTGTTTTTT.